What follows are 24 T cell receptor beta chains derived from one specimen sequenced in a study of blood T cells in healthy people across ages. Next came a second PCR, run for roughly 6 to 11 cycles, which used a sample-barcoded 5' primer along with a J-beta primer mix. Using its own MiXCR run on the 5' RACE reads, TCRdb lists one record per CDR3 protein. The data show 650,000 to 1,000,000 distinct CDR3 sequences, with approximately 35% seen just once and 10% to 15% held by the top ten. Sequencing was performed on blood. The receptors were gathered from a man between 18 and 29 years old in good health.

CDR3 loop: CAISESGTGEIHGYTF. The CDR3, as DNA: TGTGCCATCAGTGAGTCTGGGACAGGGGAGATCCATGGCTACACCTTC. This chain joins TRBV10-3 and TRBJ1-2; TRBD1 matches at 10 bases. The CDR3 length is 16 residues. In germline, CDR1 is ENHRY, CDR2 SYGVKD. Germline trimming cut 0 bases from V and 6 bases from J; bases unmatched to any gene: 7.

V gene TRBV4-2 combines with J gene TRBJ2-7, with TRBD2 identical over 9 bases. Germline-derived CDR1 and CDR2 are LGHNA and YNFKEQ. J lost 3 bases, V lost 4 bases, and 7 bases had no gene match. The CDR3 covers 15 residues. Here the CDR3 reads CASSLGTSLVYEQYF. CDR3 DNA sequence: TGTGCCAGCAGCCTCGGGACTAGCTTAGTCTACGAGCAGTACTTC.

This sequence joins TRBV9 and TRBJ2-7; D is ambiguous. Trimming removed 3 bases at V and 7 bases at J, with 2 bases between. This CDR3 has 9 residues. Germline V CDR1 and CDR2: SGDLS, YYNGEE. CDR3: CASSEEQYF. The CDR3 DNA reads TGTGCCAGCAGCGAAGAGCAGTACTTC.

J is TRBJ1-1 and V is TRBV29-1; 8 bases fit TRBD1. Trimming took 6 bases from V and 1 from J; bases not matched to a gene: 4. The CDR3 is 13 residues long. The germline gives CDR1 SQVTM, CDR2 ANQGSEA. The CDR3 DNA follows: TGCAGCGTCCAACAGGGGGGGAACACTGAAGCTTTCTTT. Translated: CSVQQGGNTEAFF.

The genes are TRBV15 and TRBJ1-2, with 7 bases lining up with TRBD1. After removal of 5 bases from V and 5 bases from J, the junction contained 8 bases not matched to a gene. CDR1 is LNHNV, CDR2 YYDKDF, per germline (reference sequence). This CDR3 contains 14 residues. CDR3 sequence: CATSYGDRGYGYTF. For the CDR3, the DNA is TGTGCCACCAGCTACGGGGACAGAGGGTATGGCTACACCTTC.

J is TRBJ2-1 and V is TRBV20-1; 10 nucleotides match TRBD2. The CDR3 is 16 residues long. Germline V CDR1 and CDR2: DFQATT, SNEGSKA (reference sequence). The trim removed 1 base at V and 4 bases at J, leaving 7 bases unmatched. The chain's CDR3 is CSARARTSGKYNEQFF. DNA of the CDR3: TGCAGTGCTAGAGCCCGGACTAGCGGAAAGTACAATGAGCAGTTCTTC.

This chain joins TRBV11-2 and TRBJ1-2; TRBD1 might be the D (6 bases). The V gene's germline CDR1 is SGHAT and CDR2 FQNNGV. The CDR3 extends over 15 amino acids. Deletions cut 5 bases from V and 4 bases from J, with 17 bases between. The CDR3 DNA follows: TGTGCCAGCAGCCCTAGAGGGGGAAGAGGCTATGGCTACACCTTC. Translated, it gives CASSPRGGRGYGYTF.

The J gene is TRBJ2-3, the V gene TRBV7-2; 8 nucleotides align to TRBD1. The V and J ends lost 2 bases and 8 bases, in that order; junction bases with no gene match: 15. The CDR3 spans 17 residues. Germline V gene data show CDR1 as SGHTA and CDR2 as FQGNSA. CDR3 protein: CASSLSLGRGRGGTQYF. The DNA for the CDR3 is TGTGCCAGCAGCTTAAGCCTTGGCAGGGGGCGTGGAGGTACGCAGTATTTT.

This clonotype was found once. The chain uses TRBV7-9 and TRBJ2-5; D is unresolved. V was shortened by 5 bases and J by 11 bases, with 15 bases between the two germline ends. The CDR3 has 12 residues. CDR1 is SEHNR, CDR2 FQNEAQ, per germline (reference sequence). CDR3 amino acids: CASSTYRNEQYF. CDR3 DNA: TGTGCCAGCAGCACCTATAGGAATGAGCAGTACTTC.

This clonotype was found many times. The chain is built from TRBV9 and TRBJ2-7, with D perhaps matching TRBD2 (6 bases). V was trimmed by 0 bases and J by 7 bases, leaving 17 bases between them. This CDR3 is 15 amino acids long. In germline, CDR1 is SGDLS, CDR2 YYNGEE. CDR3 nucleotide sequence: TGTGCCAGCAGCGTAGGGACTACTCGCGGCAATGAGCAGTACTTC. Protein sequence: CASSVGTTRGNEQYF.

As concerns this clonotype: This may stem from a read error, because a much larger clone lies one nucleotide away. The rearrangement uses TRBV4-3 and TRBJ2-7, with 13 bases that match TRBD2. The closer fit of TRBJ2-5 to the DNA end suggests the J call may be wrong. The CDR3 length is 16 residues. The germline CDR1 and CDR2 sequences are LGHNA and YSLEER. In DNA form, the CDR3 reads TGCGCCAGCAGCCAAGGAACTAGCGGGGGGGCGGAGACCCAGTACTTC. It codes for CASSQGTSGGAETQYF.

This clonotype was counted a few times. The V gene is TRBV7-9, the J gene TRBJ2-2, with no clear D. V gave up 1 base and J gave up 4 bases, with 13 bases separating them. Germline loops: CDR1 SEHNR, CDR2 FQNEAQ (reference sequence). This CDR3 spans 16 amino acids. CDR3: CASSLVRTASTGELFF. The CDR3 DNA sequence: TGTGCCAGCAGCTTAGTTCGGACGGCCTCCACCGGGGAGCTGTTTTTT.

The V call is TRBV28, the J call TRBJ2-3; the D gene could be TRBD1 or TRBD2 (5 bases each). The CDR3 spans 16 residues. From germline, CDR1 is MDHEN and CDR2 SYDVKM. V lost 5 bases and J lost 2, with 17 bases in between. The CDR3 sequence: CASSTLGTSPTDTQYF. As DNA, the CDR3 is TGTGCCAGCAGTACTCTGGGGACCTCACCCACAGATACGCAGTATTTT.

The chain combines TRBV12-3 or TRBV12-4 with TRBJ2-7; TRBD1 matches 8 bases. This CDR3 contains 13 residues. Trimming at V came to 10 bases and at J to 2 bases, leaving 7 bases not matched to a gene. CDR3 bases: TGTGCCAACAGCCAGGGGGCCACCTACGAGCAGTACTTC. This codes for CANSQGATYEQYF.

This clonotype was detected only a few times. The V gene is TRBV12-3 or TRBV12-4, the J gene TRBJ1-2; no reliable D call. Trimming removed 3 bases at V and 2 bases at J, with 13 bases between. The CDR3 runs to 15 residues. The chain's CDR3 is CASSLWIRGNYGYTF. CDR3 nucleotide sequence: TGTGCCAGCAGTTTGTGGATTAGAGGGAACTATGGCTACACCTTC.

About this clonotype itself: A much larger clone differs by one base, so this may be a read error. This chain connects TRBV6-5 to TRBJ2-1, with 8 nucleotides matching TRBD2. The CDR3 has 17 amino acids. The trim removed 6 bases at V and 5 bases at J, leaving 15 bases unmatched. Germline values: CDR1 MNHEY, CDR2 SVGAGI. The CDR3 sequence: CASSLTPGTRIHNEQFF. The CDR3 DNA reads TGTGCCAGCAGCCTTACTCCTGGGACTAGGATCCACAATGAGCAGTTCTTC.

A word on this clonotype: A clone one base away is much larger, so this may be a read error. The chain couples TRBV20-1 to TRBJ2-1; 10 bases fit TRBD2. This CDR3 contains 16 residues. Germline V lookup: CDR1 DFQATT, CDR2 SNEGSKA (reference sequence). In DNA form, the CDR3 reads TGCAGTGCTAATAGCGGGGGGCGGACCTCCTGCAATGAGCAGTTCTTC. It specifies CSANSGGRTSCNEQFF.

This clonotype was detected a few times. The CDR3 region is CASSRVRYGYTF. CDR3 nucleotide sequence: TGTGCCAGCTCACGAGTACGCTATGGCTACACCTTC. The chain employs TRBV18 and TRBJ1-2; no reliable D call. Germline V gene data show CDR1 as KGHSH and CDR2 as LQKENI. Trimming left V 4 bases short and J 4 bases short, with 7 bases between. This CDR3 is built from 12 residues.

The CDR3 sequence is CASSATGRWQPQHF. CDR3 nucleotides: TGTGCCAGCAGTGCGACAGGGCGGTGGCAGCCCCAGCATTTT. This chain links TRBV12-3 or TRBV12-4 with TRBJ1-5; 7 nucleotides agree with TRBD1. CDR3 length: 14 amino acids. J gave up 7 bases and V 5 bases, and 8 bases lay outside the gene matches.

This clonotype was detected a few times. The chain uses TRBV4-2 and TRBJ1-1; TRBD1 is a possible D gene (6 bases). Germline CDR1 is LGHNA and CDR2 is YNFKEQ. The CDR3 loop spans 17 amino acids. Trimming cost V 0 bases and J 0 bases, with 14 bases left between them. The CDR3 nucleotides are TGTGCCAGCAGCCAAGATCTGGGGGGGCGAATGAACACTGAAGCTTTCTTT. This translates into CASSQDLGGRMNTEAFF.

Only a few counts were recorded for this clonotype. V is TRBV7-9 and J is TRBJ2-7; D unclear. The germline V gene encodes CDR1 SEHNR and CDR2 FQNEAQ (reference sequence). Deletions cut 4 bases from V and 0 bases from J, with 13 bases between. This CDR3 comprises 15 residues. The chain's CDR3 is CASSSTQDFSYEQYF. For the CDR3, the DNA is TGTGCCAGCAGCTCAACTCAGGATTTCTCCTACGAGCAGTACTTC.

This clonotype was picked up a small number of times. The V call is TRBV20-1, the J call TRBJ2-1, with unresolved D. Germline V gene data show CDR1 as DFQATT and CDR2 as SNEGSKA (reference sequence). Trimming took off 0 bases at V and 7 bases at J, with 16 bases between the two ends. This CDR3 is 15 amino acids long. Here the CDR3 reads CSARDRAGGRNEQFF. The CDR3 nucleotides are TGCAGTGCTAGAGATCGGGCTGGCGGTAGGAATGAGCAGTTCTTC.

The table lists this clonotype with a few counts. For the CDR3, the DNA is TGCGCCAGCAGCCAAGGGCCAGCCTCCAACGTCCTGACTTTC. Protein sequence: CASSQGPASNVLTF. V is TRBV4-3 and J is TRBJ2-6; D not resolved. The CDR3 totals 14 residues. The germline V and J ends were trimmed by 1 base and 8 bases, with 9 bases remaining between them. The germline V gene has CDR1 LGHNA and CDR2 YSLEER.

Written as DNA, the CDR3 is TGTGCCAGCAGCAACAAGAGGGGTGATCAGCCCCAGTATTTT. This codes for CASSNKRGDQPQYF. V is TRBV5-5 and J is TRBJ1-5; D possibly matches TRBD1 or TRBD2 (5 bases each). TRBJ2-3 explains the end of the DNA better; the J call may be wrong. This CDR3 region has 14 residues. Germline values: CDR1 SGHKS, CDR2 YYEKEE (reference sequence).